The rows below give T cell receptor beta chains drawn from one sample of a study of Ad26.COV2.S vaccination and SARS-CoV-2 variants. Profiling relied on immunoSEQ multiplex PCR, and the TCRdb table lists in-frame clones only, not all of them. The data contain fewer than 900,000 clones, more than 80% of them singletons. Here the sequenced sample was peripheral blood, taken in a trial of Ad26.COV2.S vaccine versus placebo. The receptor source for this set is a person aged 18-65 years who received the Ad26.COV2.S COVID-19 vaccine or a placebo. The conserved cysteine and the conserved F or W are not part of the CDR3 here.

CDR3 protein	V gene	J gene	CDR3 length
ASNRGNLRGTSYGYT	TRBV19	TRBJ1-2	15
ASSELSNTEAF	TRBV5-6	TRBJ1-1	11
ASSRSGYQETQY	TRBV5-8	TRBJ2-5	12
ASSQTPRETQY	TRBV12-3/TRBV12-4	TRBJ2-5	11
ASSYAANTEAF	TRBV12-3/TRBV12-4	TRBJ1-1	11
ASRSGTNSPLH	TRBV2	TRBJ1-6	11
ASGGVFSYEQY	TRBV11-2	TRBJ2-7	11
ASSQEGPPREEKLF	TRBV4-2	TRBJ1-4	14
ASSLVGQANYGYT	TRBV11-2	TRBJ1-2	13
ASSFTAGGTDTQY	TRBV5-6	TRBJ2-3	13
ASSPGLAVYEQY	TRBV27	TRBJ2-7	12
ASSLPGTVSGANVLT	TRBV5-1	TRBJ2-6	15
ASSQVPGLGTEAF	TRBV3-1/TRBV3-2	TRBJ1-1	13
ASSSGNSYNEQF	TRBV6-2/TRBV6-3	TRBJ2-1	12
ASSYFQGTLDPSNQPQH	TRBV6-2/TRBV6-3	TRBJ1-5	17
ASSYSGQGKETQY	TRBV6-5	TRBJ2-5	13
ASTQGRYNEQF	TRBV25-1	TRBJ2-1	11
ASSVGTQNSPLH	TRBV9	TRBJ1-6	12
ASSTGGWSGNTIY	TRBV11-2	TRBJ1-3	13
ASSVRDRGAYGYT	TRBV9	TRBJ1-2	13
ASSTSGRVYEQY	TRBV18	TRBJ2-7	12
ASSVTRGLTDTQY	TRBV9	TRBJ2-3	13
SAAPHNEQF	TRBV20-1	TRBJ2-1	9
ASSAPRGDEQF	TRBV7-2	TRBJ2-1	11
ASSASGTHSYEQY	TRBV18	TRBJ2-7	13
ASSLLGTSPVEQF	TRBV3-1/TRBV3-2	TRBJ2-1	13
ASSLGLGMGQDIGQPQH	TRBV7-2	TRBJ1-5	17
ASMRTDEAF	TRBV6-5	TRBJ1-1	9
ASSDYTQY	TRBV2	TRBJ2-4	8
ASSPRDILPAGANVLT	TRBV7-3	TRBJ2-6	16
ASSILPGQGTYEQY	TRBV19	TRBJ2-7	14
ASSLATADYNSPLH	TRBV7-6	TRBJ1-6	14
ASTKAPDRGMGSPLH	TRBV19	TRBJ1-6	15
ASSVGEAEAF	TRBV7-9	TRBJ1-1	10
ASSPQQDMNTEAF	TRBV6-5	TRBJ1-1	13
ASSYRLQNTEAF	TRBV6-6	TRBJ1-1	12
AWSSLVAGGQY	TRBV30	TRBJ2-7	11
ASSPDRVTNSNQPQH	TRBV5-1	TRBJ1-5	15
ASSQEGGGRSLNRYT	TRBV3-1/TRBV3-2	TRBJ1-2	15
ATSRGTAFNEQY	TRBV15	TRBJ2-7	12
ASSRRGATTGQGAKGYT	TRBV21-1	TRBJ1-2	17
ASSLGIGSPLH	TRBV12-3/TRBV12-4	TRBJ1-6	11
ASSYSGGTEAF	TRBV6-2/TRBV6-3	TRBJ1-1	11
ASSQDGRALEQY	TRBV4-1	TRBJ2-7	12
ASRRTGGNEAF	TRBV6-5	TRBJ1-1	11
ASSPGKGDSYEQY	TRBV18	TRBJ2-7	13
ASSVGLAGSTGELF	TRBV5-1	TRBJ2-2	14
ASCIQGYNSPLH	TRBV2	TRBJ1-6	12
ASSRGENTGELF	TRBV7-2	TRBJ2-2	12
ASSPLQVVGGEQY	TRBV19	TRBJ2-7	13
ASSLVLAGAYEQF	TRBV5-1	TRBJ2-1	13
ASSKEGFTEAF	TRBV10-1	TRBJ1-1	11
ASSLEGADYGYT	TRBV7-2	TRBJ1-2	12
ASSPQGTNTEAF	TRBV5-1	TRBJ1-1	12
ASKPGLGGPYEQY	TRBV6-5	TRBJ2-7	13
ASSYVRPSNTEAF	TRBV6-5	TRBJ1-1	13
ATSRAGTGDYGYT	TRBV15	TRBJ1-2	13
ASSYHVAPYEQY	TRBV6-2/TRBV6-3	TRBJ2-7	12
ATGTSGILTDTQY	TRBV7-2	TRBJ2-3	13
ATSDPTVFGANVLT	TRBV24-1	TRBJ2-6	14